The 25 T cell receptor beta chains below were found in one sample sequenced in a study of blood T cell repertoires in COVID-19. The data were produced by immunoSEQ multiplex PCR, yet TCRdb's version contains in-frame clones alone and is incomplete. The data contain some 110,000 clones, roughly 89% of them singletons. Source material: PBMCs or T cells enriched from blood (not recorded which). These receptors came from a woman younger than 45 who had recovered from COVID-19.

This clone has a single count. The chain links TRBV19 to TRBJ2-2; 8 bases map to TRBD2. The CDR3 covers 15 residues. CDR1 and CDR2 (germline): LNHDA, SQIVND (reference sequence). V trimming: 6 bases; J trimming: 13 bases; junction bases outside the gene matches: 16. CDR3: CASSLSGSQIRVLFF. For the CDR3, the DNA is TGTGCCAGTAGCCTGAGCGGGAGCCAAATTCGGGTGCTGTTTTTT.

This rearrangement joins TRBV4-1 to TRBJ2-1, with D tentatively TRBD2 (6 bases). Germline-derived CDR1 and CDR2 are MGHRA and YSYEKL. The CDR3 sequence is 15 residues long. The V end was cut by 1 base, the J end by 8 bases, with 15 bases between. The CDR3 nucleotides read TGCGCCAGCAGCCAAGGGGGGGACTCCCTCGATGAGCAGTTCTTC. Protein sequence: CASSQGGDSLDEQFF.

The J gene is TRBJ1-3, the V gene TRBV11-2, with TRBD1 matching over 9 bases. The CDR3 is made up of 13 amino acids. Losses at the gene ends were 5 bases for V and 7 bases for J; bases not matched to a gene: 3. The V gene's germline CDR1 is SGHAT and CDR2 FQNNGV. CDR3 amino acids: CASSRDRANTIYF. CDR3 sequence (DNA): TGTGCCAGCAGCCGGGACAGGGCGAACACCATATATTTT.

The V gene is TRBV7-2, the J gene TRBJ2-7; 10 bases are a match to TRBD2. J lost 2 bases, V lost 5 bases, and 6 bases had no gene match. CDR1 is SGHTA, CDR2 FQGNSA, per germline. The CDR3 runs to 15 residues. The CDR3 nucleotides read TGTGCCAGCAGCGGATCCGGGACTAGCGCCTACGAGCAGTACTTC. This codes for CASSGSGTSAYEQYF.

This chain links TRBV11-3 with TRBJ2-1, with 7 nucleotides matching TRBD1. J lost 4 bases, V lost 5 bases, and 5 bases had no gene match. The CDR3 loop spans 14 amino acids. Germline CDR1 reads SGHNT; CDR2 reads YENEEA. CDR3 nucleotide sequence: TGTGCCAGCAGCCGGGACAGCGATTACAATGAGCAGTTCTTC. It specifies CASSRDSDYNEQFF. The full variable domain, rest sourced from reference TRBV11-3 and TRBJ2-1, is EAGVVQSPRYKIIEKKQPVAFWCNPISGHNTLYWYLQNLGQGPELLIRYENEEAVDDSQLPKDRFSAERLKGVDSTLKIQPAELGDSAVYLCASSRDSDYNEQFFGPGTRLTVL.

Here the CDR3 DNA reads TGTGCCAGCAGCCCCGCGCGGGCCCTTACCTCTGGGGCCAACGTCCTGACTTTC. It encodes CASSPARALTSGANVLTF. The J gene is TRBJ2-6, the V gene TRBV7-8; D possibly corresponds to TRBD2 (5 bases). Germline V gives CDR1 SGHVS, CDR2 FQNEAQ. V gave up 5 bases and J gave up 0 bases, with 17 bases separating them. The CDR3 totals 18 residues. Full variable domain (outside the CDR3, taken from reference TRBV7-8 and TRBJ2-6): GAGVSQSPRYKVAKRGQDVALRCDPISGHVSLFWYQQALGQGPEFLTYFQNEAQLDKSGLPSDRFFAERPEGSVSTLKIQRTQQEDSAVYLCASSPARALTSGANVLTFGAGSRLTVL.

The rearrangement joins TRBV3-1 (or the pseudogene TRBV3-2) to TRBJ2-1; tentatively, D is TRBD2 (5 bases). Germline CDR1 is LGHDT and CDR2 is YNNKEL (reference sequence). Trimming took 6 bases from V and 7 from J, leaving 10 bases between them. The CDR3 extends over 12 amino acids. The CDR3 DNA reads TGTGCCAGCAGACGGACTGGAAATGAGCAGTTCTTC. Amino acids: CASRRTGNEQFF.

The CDR3: CASSQVPQGAHEQYF. CDR3 bases: TGTGCCAGCAGCCAAGTCCCTCAGGGGGCCCACGAGCAGTACTTC. The rearrangement uses TRBV3-1 (or the pseudogene TRBV3-2) and TRBJ2-7; 8 bases are shared with TRBD1. The CDR3 is 15 residues long. Germline CDR1 and CDR2: LGHDT and YNNKEL (reference sequence). The junction had 7 bases not matched to a gene; V was cut back by 1 base and J by 5 bases.

This clone appeared a few times. This rearrangement joins TRBV5-4 to TRBJ1-1; 8 positions match TRBD1. This CDR3 has 14 residues. V was pared by 0 bases and J by 2 bases, with 0 bases of the junction left unmatched. Germline V lookup: CDR1 SGHNT, CDR2 YYREEE (reference sequence). The chain's CDR3 is CASSLAGGNTEAFF. CDR3 coding DNA: TGTGCCAGCAGCTTGGCAGGGGGCAACACTGAAGCTTTCTTT.

The chain uses TRBV15 and TRBJ1-2; possibly TRBD1 for D (5 bases). Trimming took off 1 base at V and 3 bases at J, with 12 bases between the two ends. This CDR3 comprises 15 residues. Germline assignment: CDR1 LNHNV and CDR2 YYDKDF (reference sequence). CDR3 loop: CATSRAKGLDYGYTF. The CDR3 bases are TGTGCCACCAGCAGAGCCAAGGGGTTGGACTATGGCTACACCTTC. The whole variable domain, remainder taken from reference TRBV15 and TRBJ1-2, is DAMVIQNPRYQVTQFGKPVTLSCSQTLNHNVMYWYQQKSSQAPKLLFHYYDKDFNNEADTPDNFQSRRPNTSFCFLDIRSPGLGDTAMYLCATSRAKGLDYGYTFGSGTRLTVV.

V and J are TRBV13 and TRBJ2-1, with 7 bases fitting TRBD1. The V gene's germline CDR1 is PRHDT and CDR2 FYEKMQ (reference sequence). The ends lost 7 bases at V and 6 bases at J; junction bases unmatched: 6. The CDR3 is 13 residues long. This chain's CDR3 is CASTKNRGNEQFF. CDR3 bases: TGTGCCAGCACCAAAAACAGGGGCAATGAGCAGTTCTTC. The whole variable domain, filled in from reference TRBV13 and TRBJ2-1, reads AAGVIQSPRHLIKEKRETATLKCYPIPRHDTVYWYQQGPGQDPQFLISFYEKMQSDKGSIPDRFSAQQFSDYHSELNMSSLELGDSALYFCASTKNRGNEQFFGPGTRLTVL.

This sequence joins TRBV6-1 and TRBJ2-2; 11 bases are shared with TRBD1. The CDR3 has 15 residues. CDR1 is MNHNS, CDR2 SASEGT, per germline. J lost 5 bases, V lost 3 bases, and 2 bases had no gene match. CDR3 protein: CASSDGQGATGELFF. The CDR3, as DNA: TGTGCCAGCAGTGACGGACAGGGGGCGACCGGGGAGCTGTTTTTT.

This chain uses TRBV7-2 with TRBJ2-7; TRBD2 agrees at 12 bases. CDR1 and CDR2 (germline): SGHTA, FQGNSA. There are 17 residues in the CDR3. J lost 6 bases, V lost 2 bases, and 11 bases had no gene match. This CDR3 reads CASSLQASGRGGGEQYF. CDR3 bases: TGTGCCAGCAGCTTACAAGCTAGCGGGAGGGGGGGCGGCGAGCAGTACTTC.

This clone was counted a single time. The J gene is TRBJ2-5, the V gene TRBV7-8; D may be TRBD1 (6 bases). V lost 8 bases to trimming and J lost 3 bases, with 13 bases between them. Germline assignment: CDR1 SGHVS and CDR2 FQNEAQ. The CDR3 contains 13 residues. This CDR3 is CASRDKWKETQYF. The CDR3 DNA reads as TGTGCCAGCCGGGACAAATGGAAAGAGACCCAGTACTTC. Supplemented by reference TRBV7-8 and TRBJ2-5, the full variable domain reads GAGVSQSPRYKVAKRGQDVALRCDPISGHVSLFWYQQALGQGPEFLTYFQNEAQLDKSGLPSDRFFAERPEGSVSTLKIQRTQQEDSAVYLCASRDKWKETQYFGPGTRLLVL.

The chain carries TRBV9 and TRBJ2-1; TRBD2 matches 10 bases. The CDR3 runs 18 residues. The J segment lost 1 base and the V segment lost 1 base, leaving 8 bases of the junction unmatched. Germline loops: CDR1 SGDLS, CDR2 YYNGEE. The CDR3 here is CASSVRSSGSLSYNEQFF. In nucleotides, the CDR3 is TGTGCCAGCAGCGTACGATCTAGCGGGAGCTTGTCCTACAATGAGCAGTTCTTC.

In its sample, this clone was seen many times. The CDR3 here is CARGDRGSETQYF. In DNA form, the CDR3 reads TGTGCCCGGGGGGACAGGGGGTCGGAGACCCAGTACTTC. J is TRBJ2-5 and V is TRBV28, with 11 bases that match TRBD1. Germline CDR1 is MDHEN and CDR2 is SYDVKM. The CDR3 is made up of 13 amino acids. V was pared by 11 bases and J by 5 bases, with 7 bases of the junction left unmatched. Combining the CDR3 with reference TRBV28 and TRBJ2-5 gives the whole variable domain DVKVTQSSRYLVKRTGEKVFLECVQDMDHENMFWYRQDPGLGLRLIYFSYDVKMKEKGDIPEGYSVSREKKERFSLILESASTNQTSMYLCARGDRGSETQYFGPGTRLLVL.

This clone was seen a single time. The chain joins TRBV14 to TRBJ1-1; weak D call: TRBD1 (5 bases). The CDR3 totals 13 residues. Germline V gene data show CDR1 as SGHDN and CDR2 as FVKESK. Trimming cost V 5 bases and J 0 bases, with 7 bases left between them. CDR3 sequence reads: CASSSGMNTEAFF. DNA of the CDR3: TGTGCCAGCAGCTCAGGGATGAACACTGAAGCTTTCTTT.

V gene TRBV4-3 combines with J gene TRBJ2-1, with D tentatively TRBD2 (5 bases). The germline CDR1 and CDR2 sequences are LGHNA and YSLEER. The CDR3 sequence is 16 residues long. V was shortened by 0 bases and J by 2 bases, with 11 bases between the two germline ends. The CDR3 DNA is TGCGCCAGCAGCCAAGATGGGCGGGTTGCCTACAATGAGCAGTTCTTC. It specifies CASSQDGRVAYNEQFF.

The chain carries TRBV4-2 and TRBJ2-7; D perhaps matches TRBD2 (5 bases). CDR1 and CDR2 (germline): LGHNA, YNFKEQ. The CDR3 loop spans 15 amino acids. Trimming left V 3 bases short and J 6 bases short, with 18 bases between. CDR3 nucleotides: TGTGCCAGCAGCCAGACGACGGGGTGGGAAGGCGAGCAGTACTTC. Translating it yields CASSQTTGWEGEQYF.

V usage is TRBV7-2 and J usage is TRBJ1-5, with 8 bases lining up with TRBD1. This CDR3 spans 15 amino acids. The junction had 6 bases not matched to a gene; V was cut back by 1 base and J by 7 bases. Germline V gene lookup returns CDR1 SGHTA and CDR2 FQGNSA. The CDR3 region has the DNA TGTGCCAGCAGCTTAGGTTCAGGGGGCAGCCAGCCCCAGCATTTT. Amino acids: CASSLGSGGSQPQHF. Combining the CDR3 with reference TRBV7-2 and TRBJ1-5 gives the whole variable domain GAGVSQSPSNKVTEKGKDVELRCDPISGHTALYWYRQSLGQGLEFLIYFQGNSAPDKSGLPSDRFSAERTGGSVSTLTIQRTQQEDSAVYLCASSLGSGGSQPQHFGDGTRLSIL.

This clone was seen repeatedly, ten times or more. The gene calls are TRBV5-6 and TRBJ2-7; 8 bases fit TRBD1. The ends lost 0 bases at V and 7 bases at J; junction bases unmatched: 9. Germline CDR1 and CDR2: SGHDT and YYEEEE. This CDR3 is built from 15 residues. CDR3 sequence (DNA): TGTGCCAGCAGCTTGGTAGGGCAGGGGGCCTGGGAGCAGTACTTC. As protein: CASSLVGQGAWEQYF.

The chain recombines TRBV7-6 with TRBJ2-7, with TRBD2 matching over 10 bases. V gave up 4 bases and J gave up 2 bases; unmatched junction bases: 8. This CDR3 comprises 16 residues. In germline, CDR1 is SGHVS, CDR2 FNYEAQ. CDR3 amino acids: CASSSPRGLAPYEQYF. As DNA, the CDR3 is TGTGCCAGCAGCTCCCCCAGGGGACTAGCGCCCTACGAGCAGTACTTC.

This chain links TRBV11-1 with TRBJ2-5, with 7 bases matching TRBD1. V was clipped by 7 bases and J by 4 bases; unmatched bases: 6. CDR3 length equals 13 residues. Germline loops: CDR1 SGHAT, CDR2 FQDESV (reference sequence). In DNA form, the CDR3 reads TGTGCCAGCACCGCCGACAGGGCAGAGACCCAGTACTTC. This sequence encodes CASTADRAETQYF.

The rearrangement links TRBV6-1 to TRBJ2-7; 9 bases match TRBD2. Germline trimming cut 0 bases from V and 3 bases from J; bases unmatched to any gene: 6. The CDR3 spans 16 residues. CDR1 MNHNS and CDR2 SASEGT come from the germline V gene. CDR3 coding DNA: TGTGCCAGCAGTGAAGCGCTGGCGGGAGGGTTCTACGAGCAGTACTTC. Protein sequence: CASSEALAGGFYEQYF.

This clone was counted a few times. The chain carries TRBV5-8 and TRBJ2-3; D is possibly TRBD1 (5 bases). Germline CDR1 and CDR2: SGHTS and YDEGEE. There are 15 residues in the CDR3. V lost 0 bases to trimming and J lost 2 bases, with 10 bases between them. The CDR3 protein is CASSLGGLITDTQYF. For the CDR3, the DNA is TGTGCCAGCAGCTTGGGGGGCCTCATCACAGATACGCAGTATTTT.